This is a list of T cell receptor beta chains from one sample in a study of regulatory T cells in long-lasting Graves disease. TCRdb recomputed calls from the multiplex PCR reads with MiXCR, one row per CDR3 protein. The sample contains approximately 400,000 distinct CDR3 sequences, about 15% of which appear only once. The same sample was also studied in work on T cells in Graves' hyperthyroidism and ophthalmopathy.

Sequenced material: peripheral blood mononuclear cells (PBMCs), taken at new diagnosis, from a patient treated with antithyroid drugs. The receptors here all came from a woman aged 30 to 39 with Graves disease. CDR3s include the opening cysteine and the closing phenylalanine or tryptophan. The D gene is left open where the match is weak.

CDR3: CASSRRDRESYEQYF; V: TRBV19; D: TRBD1
CDR3: CASIKAEGHEQYF; V: TRBV16; D: .
CDR3: CASSLAIDLSTDTQYF; V: TRBV7-9; D: .
CDR3: CASTPLGAGGRAEAFF; V: TRBV12-3/TRBV12-4; D: TRBD1
CDR3: CASTPGSGRSYNEQFF; V: TRBV11-2; D: TRBD2
CDR3: CASSQLAGLADSKGETQYF; V: TRBV6-1; D: TRBD2
CDR3: CASIGTGGYEQYF; V: TRBV2; D: TRBD1
CDR3: CASSLGSSGELFF; V: TRBV5-1; D: .
CDR3: CASGFIGTVDSYEQYF; V: TRBV12-5; D: TRBD1
CDR3: CASSPPTEQETQYF; V: TRBV13; D: .
CDR3: CASSQLAAEQFF; V: TRBV5-6; D: TRBD2
CDR3: CASSYRRANTGELFF; V: TRBV6-5; D: .
CDR3: CASRKGAQNTEAFF; V: TRBV12-3/TRBV12-4; D: TRBD1
CDR3: CASTPTGGEKLFF; V: TRBV27; D: TRBD1
CDR3: CAISYRDTRSYEQYF; V: TRBV10-3; D: .
CDR3: CSVVGVQGYTF; V: TRBV29-1; D: .
CDR3: CASSRDLGTDTQYF; V: TRBV25-1; D: .
CDR3: CASTEGPDLEQYF; V: TRBV10-2; D: .
CDR3: CASRPSGRWYNEQFF; V: TRBV6-1; D: TRBD2
CDR3: CASSSPLNTEAFF; V: TRBV7-2; D: .
CDR3: CASSLSVLYEQYF; V: TRBV5-1; D: .
CDR3: CASSLSGGATQYF; V: TRBV27; D: .
CDR3: CAISEKGVGQPQHF; V: TRBV10-3; D: .